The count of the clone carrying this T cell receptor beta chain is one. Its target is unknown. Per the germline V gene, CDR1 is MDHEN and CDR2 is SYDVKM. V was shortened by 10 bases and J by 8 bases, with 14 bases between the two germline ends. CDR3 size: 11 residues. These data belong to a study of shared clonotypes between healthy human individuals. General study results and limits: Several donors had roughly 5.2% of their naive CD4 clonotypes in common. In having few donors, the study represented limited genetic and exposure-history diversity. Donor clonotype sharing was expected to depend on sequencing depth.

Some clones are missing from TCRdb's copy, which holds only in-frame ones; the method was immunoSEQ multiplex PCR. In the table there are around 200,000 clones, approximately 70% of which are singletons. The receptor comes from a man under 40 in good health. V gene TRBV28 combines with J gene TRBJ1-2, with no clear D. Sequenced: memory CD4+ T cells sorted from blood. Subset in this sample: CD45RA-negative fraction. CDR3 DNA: TGTGCCACCCTAGCGGACGGGGGCTACACCTTC. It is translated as CATLADGGYTF.